These 30 T cell receptor beta chains were sequenced from one sample in a study of regulatory T cells in long-lasting Graves disease (dated by TCRdb to the early 2020s). Receptors were amplified or captured by multiplex PCR. This sample was sequenced with an Illumina HiSeq 4000. TCR beta libraries were built with iRepertoire HTBI primers and Arm-PCR amplification of CDR3 regions. The public reads were reanalyzed by TCRdb: fastp trimming at Q25, MiXCR alignment, in-frame beta chains only. Each entry merges the rows of one CDR3 protein and shows their most common DNA and genes. The sample table records hundreds of thousands of distinct CDR3 sequences; approximately 12% of these occur just once. Jointly, the top ten make up approximately 9.6% of the sample. Read against the paper, the sample's time point label means: newly diagnosed GD, antithyroid drugs for less than 3 months. For both TCR sequencing and RNA sequencing, RNA was extracted from PBMCs in TRIzol.

The sample was also linked to a second study, of T cells in Graves' hyperthyroidism and ophthalmopathy.

This material consisted of peripheral blood mononuclear cells (PBMCs), taken at new diagnosis, from a patient treated with antithyroid drugs. The receptors were gathered from a woman aged 30 to 39 with Graves disease. Donor details come from another sample of the same person, matched by shared clones.

The table lists this clonotype with many counts. This chain connects TRBV2 to TRBJ1-2, with D uncertain. Deletions cut 6 bases from V and 0 bases from J, with 8 bases between. The CDR3 extends over 13 amino acids. In germline, CDR1 is SNHLY, CDR2 FYNNEI. This chain's CDR3 is CASSSQANYGYTF. The CDR3 DNA sequence: TGTGCCAGCAGCTCCCAGGCTAACTATGGCTACACCTTC.

This clonotype was seen repeatedly, ten times or more. The chain combines TRBV5-8 with TRBJ2-5; TRBD2 agrees at 8 bases. Germline trimming cut 2 bases from V and 2 bases from J; bases unmatched to any gene: 2. CDR1 and CDR2 from the germline V gene are SGHTS and YDEGEE. The CDR3 has 14 residues. The CDR3: CASSFREGQETQYF. The CDR3, as DNA: TGTGCCAGCAGCTTTCGGGAGGGGCAAGAGACCCAGTACTTC.

This clonotype was counted between two and nine times. This chain connects TRBV4-1 to TRBJ1-1; 9 positions agree with TRBD1. Per germline, CDR1 MGHRA and CDR2 YSYEKL. The length of the CDR3 is 15 residues. V shed 3 bases, J shed 5 bases, and the junction held 7 bases outside the gene matches. CDR3 coding DNA: TGCGCCAGCAGCCATCCGACAGGGGGGATGACTGAAGCTTTCTTT. Residues: CASSHPTGGMTEAFF.

This clonotype was counted at least ten times. The genes are TRBV19 and TRBJ2-1; tentative D call: TRBD2 (6 bases). The CDR3 spans 16 residues. Germline V gene data show CDR1 as LNHDA and CDR2 as SQIVND (reference sequence). Trimming left V 5 bases short and J 0 bases short, with 14 bases between. The CDR3 sequence: CASSPLAVSSYNEQFF. CDR3 DNA: TGTGCCAGTAGTCCCTTAGCGGTTAGCTCCTACAATGAGCAGTTCTTC.

About this clonotype itself: A much larger clone lies one base from this, so it may be a read error. The chain uses TRBV6-2 or TRBV6-3 and TRBJ2-7; 7 nucleotides line up with TRBD1. The ends lost 5 bases at V and 0 bases at J; junction bases unmatched: 10. Germline loops: CDR1 MNHEY, CDR2 SVGEGT. This CDR3 is built from 16 residues. CDR3 loop: CASSPGTVLNSYEQYF. CDR3 nucleotides: TGTGCCAGCAGTCCGGGGACAGTATTGAACTCCTACGAGCAGTACTTC.

In this sample, this clonotype turned up many times. The V and J genes are TRBV6-1 and TRBJ1-5; 9 positions agree with TRBD1. The trim removed 3 bases at V and 6 bases at J, leaving 9 bases unmatched. The CDR3 loop spans 16 amino acids. Germline-derived CDR1 and CDR2 are MNHNS and SASEGT. The CDR3 DNA follows: TGTGCCAGCAGTGAGCGGGACAGGGCGGTTAGTCAGCCCCAGCATTTT. Translation gives CASSERDRAVSQPQHF.

This clonotype has a count of ten or more. The chain carries TRBV13 and TRBJ2-7; D not certain. The V gene's germline CDR1 is PRHDT and CDR2 FYEKMQ (reference sequence). This CDR3 has 11 residues. Trimming took off 1 base at V and 5 bases at J, with 3 bases between the two ends. The CDR3 spells CASSLEDEQYF. For the CDR3, the DNA is TGTGCCAGCAGCTTAGAAGACGAGCAGTACTTC.

V is TRBV4-1 and J is TRBJ2-1; D is perhaps TRBD2 (5 bases). V shed 0 bases and J shed 15 bases, with 18 bases lying between them. CDR3 length equals 14 residues. From germline, CDR1 is MGHRA and CDR2 YSYEKL. The CDR3 bases are TGCGCCAGCAGCCAAGATCTTCGGGATCCTTCTTGGTTCTTC. Its protein is CASSQDLRDPSWFF.

The CDR3 nucleotides read TGCGCCAGCAGCCCGAGACTAGCGGACAGCACAGATACGCAGTATTTT. Translating gives CASSPRLADSTDTQYF. The rearrangement links TRBV5-1 to TRBJ2-3; 9 nucleotides line up with TRBD2. The CDR3 has 16 amino acids. V shed 4 bases and J 0 bases; nucleotides not matched to a gene: 6. The germline CDR1 and CDR2 sequences are SGHRS and YFSETQ.

This clonotype was observed a few times. The chain uses TRBV18 and TRBJ2-2, with TRBD1 as a possible D gene (5 bases). Per germline, CDR1 KGHSH and CDR2 LQKENI. This CDR3 is built from 14 residues. Between the trimmed V and J ends, which lost 3 bases and 7 bases, there was a span of 12 bases. CDR3 loop: CASSPLRTYGELFF. For the CDR3, the DNA is TGTGCCAGCTCACCCCTGAGGACATACGGGGAGCTGTTTTTT. The whole variable domain, remainder taken from reference TRBV18 and TRBJ2-2, is NAGVMQNPRHLVRRRGQEARLRCSPMKGHSHVYWYRQLPEEGLKFMVYLQKENIIDESGMPKERFSAEFPKEGPSILRIQQVVRGDSAAYFCASSPLRTYGELFFGEGSRLTVL.

In its sample, this clonotype was seen many times. V usage is TRBV20-1 and J usage is TRBJ1-5; a possible D gene is TRBD1 (5 bases). The V and J ends lost 3 bases and 1 base respectively, with 13 bases between them. Germline loops: CDR1 DFQATT, CDR2 SNEGSKA (reference sequence). CDR3 length: 15 amino acids. CDR3 amino acids: CSARDTEISNQPQHF. The CDR3 region has the DNA TGCAGTGCTAGGGACACAGAGATCAGCAATCAGCCCCAGCATTTT.

This clonotype was detected ten times or more. V usage is TRBV14 and J usage is TRBJ2-1, with 10 bases lining up with TRBD2. Germline CDR1 is SGHDN and CDR2 is FVKESK. V lost 2 bases and J lost 9; bases outside the gene matches: 7. The CDR3 spans 15 residues. CDR3 sequence reads: CASSQIRTSGSEQFF. The CDR3 DNA reads as TGTGCCAGCAGCCAAATTAGGACTAGCGGCTCTGAGCAGTTCTTC.

The sample holds a few counts of this clonotype. CDR3 amino acids: CASSREGFSYNEQFF. The CDR3, as DNA: TGTGCCAGCAGCCGGGAGGGTTTCTCCTACAATGAGCAGTTCTTC. This chain connects TRBV7-2 to TRBJ2-1, with 8 bases aligning to TRBD2. J was trimmed by 0 bases and V by 5 bases; bases with no gene match: 3. Germline V gene data show CDR1 as SGHTA and CDR2 as FQGNSA. This CDR3 comprises 15 residues.

This clonotype was counted at least ten times. V gene TRBV20-1 combines with J gene TRBJ2-5, with D possibly being TRBD1 (6 bases). The germline V and J ends were trimmed by 7 bases and 0 bases, with 15 bases remaining between them. CDR1 and CDR2 (germline): DFQATT, SNEGSKA (reference sequence). CDR3 length equals 14 residues. This chain's CDR3 is CSGQARGYQETQYF. The CDR3 DNA is TGCAGTGGGCAGGCTAGGGGGTACCAAGAGACCCAGTACTTC.

Many counts were recorded for this clonotype. The CDR3 here is CASSLFFRNTEAFF. Here the CDR3 DNA reads TGTGCCAGCAGTTTATTCTTCCGGAACACTGAAGCTTTCTTT. V is TRBV28 and J is TRBJ1-1; D not certain. CDR3 length equals 14 residues. CDR1 MDHEN and CDR2 SYDVKM come from the germline V gene. Trimming took off 1 base at V and 1 base at J, with 7 bases between the two ends.

A word on this clonotype: A much bigger clone sits one base away, suggesting this may be a read error. The chain recombines TRBV12-3 or TRBV12-4 with TRBJ2-3; 7 bases map to TRBD2. The CDR3 is 16 residues long. The V and J ends lost 5 bases and 5 bases, in that order; junction bases with no gene match: 13. The DNA of the CDR3 is TGTGCCAGCAGTGTCGGGACTACCGGGGATAGAGATACGCAGTATTTT. Translated: CASSVGTTGDRDTQYF.

Comments on this clonotype: At one end, the junction sequence differs from germline, possibly due to a read error. This rearrangement joins TRBV3-1 to TRBJ1-1, with D possibly matching TRBD1 (6 bases). The germline V gene encodes CDR1 LGHDT and CDR2 YNNKEL (reference sequence). This CDR3 comprises 13 residues. The CDR3 DNA is TGTGCCAGCAGCCATGACAGGCCTAGCCGGGCTTCCTTT. Translation: CASSHDRPSRASF.

In the case of this clonotype: One end of the junction varies from germline; a read error may be responsible. V gene TRBV18 combines with J gene TRBJ1-6; the match to TRBD1 covers 10 bases. Looked up from germline, CDR1 is KGHSH and CDR2 is LQKENI. This CDR3 spans 13 amino acids. The CDR3 DNA follows: TGTGCCAGCTCACCGGGACAGGGGTTACCCTTCCACTTT. Translating gives CASSPGQGLPFHF.

This sequence joins TRBV5-5 and TRBJ2-2; D unresolved. The CDR3 is 16 residues long. Germline CDR1 reads SGHKS; CDR2 reads YYEKEE (reference sequence). Trimming removed 5 bases from V and 0 bases from J, with 14 bases in between. The CDR3 here is CASSFGSDPNTGELFF. The CDR3, as DNA: TGTGCCAGCAGTTTCGGGTCAGACCCGAACACCGGGGAGCTGTTTTTT.

This clonotype was detected many times. The rearrangement uses TRBV27 and TRBJ2-7, with D perhaps matching TRBD1 (6 bases). V dropped 5 bases and J dropped 4 bases, with 21 bases sitting between them. The CDR3 is made up of 16 amino acids. From germline, CDR1 is MNHEY and CDR2 SMNVEV (reference sequence). Here the CDR3 DNA reads TGTGCCAGCAGTCCCTCGGTCCTGGGGACATTTTACGAGCAGTACTTC. Its protein is CASSPSVLGTFYEQYF.

This clonotype was detected ten times or more. The chain couples TRBV13 to TRBJ2-3, with D unclear. The germline CDR1 and CDR2 sequences are PRHDT and FYEKMQ (reference sequence). The CDR3 loop spans 13 amino acids. Trimming shortened V by 0 bases and J by 5 bases, and 6 bases separated the two germline ends. The CDR3 region has the DNA TGTGCCAGCAGCTTAGGTTACAGAGATACGCAGTATTTT. Its translation: CASSLGYRDTQYF.

This clonotype was seen at least ten times. The V call is TRBV7-8, the J call TRBJ2-1; D gene ambiguous. V shed 5 bases and J shed 10 bases, with 18 bases lying between them. Germline assignment: CDR1 SGHVS and CDR2 FQNEAQ. CDR3 size: 14 residues. The CDR3 loop reads CASSLVARDLEQFF. In DNA, the CDR3 is TGTGCCAGCAGCCTAGTAGCCCGAGACCTGGAGCAGTTCTTC.

This clonotype came up a few times. The chain combines TRBV27 with TRBJ1-4; D remains ambiguous. The CDR3 is made up of 16 amino acids. Trimming removed 0 bases from V and 7 bases from J, with 15 bases in between. Germline V gene lookup returns CDR1 MNHEY and CDR2 SMNVEV (reference sequence). CDR3 region: CASSLSISGGLEKLFF. The CDR3 DNA sequence: TGTGCCAGCAGTTTATCGATAAGCGGCGGCCTTGAAAAACTGTTTTTT.

To note about this clonotype: One base away lies a much larger clone, so this may be a sequencing read error. This chain links TRBV13 with TRBJ2-3; TRBD2 agrees at 11 bases. The germline gives CDR1 PRHDT, CDR2 FYEKMQ (reference sequence). The CDR3 spans 15 residues. With V trimmed by 3 bases and J by 8 bases, 7 bases remained unmatched. Written as DNA, the CDR3 is TGTGCCAGCAGCTTTAAGACTAGCGGGACTGGTACGCAGTATTTT. This sequence encodes CASSFKTSGTGTQYF. Variable domain in full (rest from reference TRBV13 and TRBJ2-3): AAGVIQSPRHLIKEKRETATLKCYPIPRHDTVYWYQQGPGQDPQFLISFYEKMQSDKGSIPDRFSAQQFSDYHSELNMSSLELGDSALYFCASSFKTSGTGTQYFGPGTRLTVL.

The chain's CDR3 is CASSFETGGADTQYF. The CDR3 DNA is TGTGCCAGCAGCTTTGAGACAGGGGGCGCGGATACGCAGTATTTT. The V and J genes are TRBV5-6 and TRBJ2-3; 10 positions match TRBD1. Per the germline V gene, CDR1 is SGHDT and CDR2 is YYEEEE. J was trimmed by 6 bases and V by 2 bases; bases with no gene match: 6. The CDR3 consists of 15 residues.

CDR3 DNA sequence: TGCAGCGTTGGTACTATAGCGGGAGGAACAGATACGCAGTATTTT. This translates into CSVGTIAGGTDTQYF. This rearrangement joins TRBV29-1 to TRBJ2-3, with 10 bases aligning to TRBD2. Germline CDR1 reads SQVTM; CDR2 reads ANQGSEA. This CDR3 contains 15 residues. V trimming: 4 bases; J trimming: 3 bases; junction bases outside the gene matches: 7.

With respect to this clonotype: Possible read error: a much larger clone is one base away. This chain links TRBV6-2 or TRBV6-3 with TRBJ2-3; tentatively, D is TRBD1 or TRBD2 (5 bases each). The CDR3 loop spans 18 amino acids. The germline CDR1 and CDR2 sequences are MNHEY and SVGEGT. CDR3 sequence (DNA): TGTGCCGGCAGTTACTCCGGGGCCAAATACTCTAGCACAGATACGCAGTATTTT. Its translation is CAGSYSGAKYSSTDTQYF.

This clonotype was seen repeatedly, ten times or more. In nucleotides, the CDR3 is TGTGCCAGCAGCTTAACTAACACCGGGGAGCTGTTTTTT. Protein sequence: CASSLTNTGELFF. The chain combines TRBV7-9 with TRBJ2-2; no clear D gene. The CDR3 length is 13 residues. The V gene's germline CDR1 is SEHNR and CDR2 FQNEAQ (reference sequence). V lost 2 bases, J lost 2 bases, and 3 bases lay in between.

This clonotype was seen a few times. The rearrangement joins TRBV13 to TRBJ2-5, with D uncertain. Germline V gives CDR1 PRHDT, CDR2 FYEKMQ (reference sequence). The CDR3 length is 13 residues. Deletions cut 1 base from V and 5 bases from J, with 8 bases between. CDR3 bases: TGTGCCAGCAGCTTAGCCCGACGCGAGACCCAGTACTTC. Translating gives CASSLARRETQYF.

This clonotype showed up just a few times. One end of the junction is discordant with germline, which a read error may explain. V and J are TRBV29-1 and TRBJ2-1; tentatively, D is TRBD2 (6 bases). Germline CDR1 and CDR2: SQVTM and ANQGSEA. The CDR3 sequence is 12 residues long. The CDR3 spells CSSGGDYNEQSF. CDR3 coding DNA: TGCAGCTCAGGAGGGGATTACAATGAGCAGTCCTTC.